This T cell receptor beta chain was recovered during a study of shared clonotypes between healthy human individuals. The naive CD8 fraction comprised CD45RO-negative cells positively selected for CCR7 and excluded terminally differentiated effector memory CD45RA+ cells. All donors qualified as healthy HIV-negative adults and had experienced no recent acute infections or vaccinations. Turning to this clone: Its matching antigen is unknown.

This CDR3 contains 13 residues. Germline V gene lookup returns CDR1 LNHDA and CDR2 SQIVND (reference sequence). The V and J ends lost 5 bases and 3 bases respectively, with 11 bases between them. Study-wide findings and caveats: Memory subsets generally showed smaller estimated richness than naive subsets did.

Assay used: immunoSEQ multiplex PCR; TCRdb lists only in-frame clones, some missing. The data hold under 2,000,000 clones, with about 95% observed a single time. Specimen: naive CD8+ T cells sorted from blood. This clonotype was obtained from a man between 18 and 29 years old in good health. This rearrangement joins TRBV19 to TRBJ2-7, with a tentative D call TRBD2 (6 bases). As DNA, the CDR3 is TGTGCCAGTAGTCCCCGGACTAACTACGAGCAGTACTTC. Its translation is CASSPRTNYEQYF.